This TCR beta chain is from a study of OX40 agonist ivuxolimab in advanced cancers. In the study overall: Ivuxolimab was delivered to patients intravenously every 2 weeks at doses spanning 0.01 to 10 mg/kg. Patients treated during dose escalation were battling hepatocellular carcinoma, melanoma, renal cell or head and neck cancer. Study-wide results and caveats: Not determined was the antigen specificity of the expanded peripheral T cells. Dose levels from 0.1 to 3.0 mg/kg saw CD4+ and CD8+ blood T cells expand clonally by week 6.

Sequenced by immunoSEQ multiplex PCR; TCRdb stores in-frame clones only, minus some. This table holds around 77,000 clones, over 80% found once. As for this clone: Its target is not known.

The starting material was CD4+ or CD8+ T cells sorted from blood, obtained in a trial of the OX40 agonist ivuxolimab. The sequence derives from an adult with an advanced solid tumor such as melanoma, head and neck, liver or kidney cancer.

The DNA for the CDR3 is TGTGCCAGCAATACCTTAGGGGATCAGCCCCAGCATTTT. This encodes CASNTLGDQPQHF. The chain uses TRBV19 and TRBJ1-5, with D possibly being TRBD1 (5 bases). The CDR3 sequence is 13 residues long. Germline CDR1 is LNHDA and CDR2 is SQIVND (reference sequence). Deletions cut 9 bases from V and 5 bases from J, with 14 bases between.